This TCR beta chain was captured in a study of blood T cell repertoires in COVID-19. The assay was immunoSEQ multiplex PCR, and TCRdb's table has in-frame clones only and misses some. The sample includes hundreds of thousands of clones, around 91% of them seen just once. Looked up from germline, CDR1 is LNHDA and CDR2 is SQIVND (reference sequence). Germline trimming cut 4 bases from V and 2 bases from J; bases unmatched to any gene: 10. The CDR3 is 16 amino acids. The genes are TRBV19 and TRBJ2-5; 7 bases agree with TRBD1. Input material: PBMCs or T cells enriched from blood (not recorded which). The TCR was taken from a man aged 30 to 45 who had recovered from COVID-19. The CDR3 loop reads CASSTSTGAGQETQYF. CDR3 nucleotide sequence: TGTGCCAGTAGTACCTCCACAGGGGCTGGGCAAGAGACCCAGTACTTC.